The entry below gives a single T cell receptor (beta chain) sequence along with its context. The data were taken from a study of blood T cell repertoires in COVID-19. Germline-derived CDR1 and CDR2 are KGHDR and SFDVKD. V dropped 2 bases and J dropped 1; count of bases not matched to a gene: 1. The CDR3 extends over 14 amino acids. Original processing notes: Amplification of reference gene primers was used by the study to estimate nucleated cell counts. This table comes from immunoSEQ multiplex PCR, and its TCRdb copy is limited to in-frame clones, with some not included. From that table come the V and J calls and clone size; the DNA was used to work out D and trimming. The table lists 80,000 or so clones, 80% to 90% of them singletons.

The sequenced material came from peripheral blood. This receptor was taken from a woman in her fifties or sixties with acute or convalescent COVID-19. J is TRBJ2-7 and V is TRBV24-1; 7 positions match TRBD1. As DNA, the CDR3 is TGTGCCACCAGTGATTGGGGACAGTCCTACGAGCAGTACTTC. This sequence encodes CATSDWGQSYEQYF.